Presented here are 27 T cell receptor beta chains from one specimen sequenced in a study of blood T cell repertoires in COVID-19. Sequencing was performed with immunoSEQ multiplex PCR; in TCRdb, only in-frame clones are kept and a portion is missing. Of 210,000 or so clones listed, around 82% are singletons. The sample taken for sequencing was peripheral blood. All receptors derive from a woman between 35 and 50 years old with acute or convalescent COVID-19.

Points on this clone: The sample holds other DNA sequences that translate to the same CDR3. The V call is TRBV5-1, the J call TRBJ2-1, with 7 positions matching TRBD1. Germline CDR1 reads SGHRS; CDR2 reads YFSETQ. This CDR3 has 13 residues. V dropped 2 bases and J dropped 6; count of bases not matched to a gene: 2. The CDR3 is CASSLNRGNEQFF. The CDR3 coding sequence is TGCGCCAGCAGCTTAAACAGGGGCAATGAGCAGTTCTTC.

The rearrangement uses TRBV3-1 (or the pseudogene TRBV3-2) and TRBJ2-3; D ambiguous. Trimming stripped 0 bases from V and 2 bases from J, with 12 bases between. The CDR3 totals 16 residues. Germline lookup yields CDR1 LGHDT and CDR2 YNNKEL (reference sequence). CDR3 protein: CASSQDMGTFTDTQYF. The CDR3 bases are TGTGCCAGCAGCCAAGATATGGGCACCTTCACAGATACGCAGTATTTT.

The V call is TRBV12-5, the J call TRBJ2-7; D perhaps matches TRBD1 (5 bases). Germline CDR1 LGHNT, CDR2 FRNRAP. The CDR3 length is 13 residues. Trimming shortened V by 3 bases and J by 5 bases, and 11 bases separated the two germline ends. CDR3 coding DNA: TGTGCTAGTGGTTTCGGCAGGGTGGACGAGCAGTACTTC. As protein: CASGFGRVDEQYF.

The V call is TRBV13, the J call TRBJ1-1; 8 bases line up with TRBD1. V gave up 5 bases and J gave up 2 bases; unmatched junction bases: 10. Germline V CDR1 and CDR2: PRHDT, FYEKMQ (reference sequence). There are 16 residues in the CDR3. CDR3 sequence: CASSPEDRAINTEAFF. The CDR3, as DNA: TGTGCCAGCAGCCCGGAGGACAGGGCTATTAACACTGAAGCTTTCTTT.

The CDR3 bases are TGTGCCAGCAGCAAAGAACCGGCGGGGCGGCTTTCATTGAATGAGCAGTTCTTC. Encoded protein: CASSKEPAGRLSLNEQFF. V usage is TRBV21-1 and J usage is TRBJ2-1; no DNA check was done on the table's D call, TRBD2. TRBV21-1 is a pseudogene. The CDR3 is 18 residues long.

This clone was picked up a small number of times. The chain joins TRBV2 to TRBJ1-5; TRBD1 agrees at 7 bases. After removal of 5 bases from V and 0 bases from J, the junction contained 4 bases not matched to a gene. The germline CDR1 and CDR2 sequences are SNHLY and FYNNEI. This CDR3 has 15 amino acids. The CDR3 coding sequence is TGTGCCAGCAGTTACGACAGGGTTAGCAATCAGCCCCAGCATTTT. It yields the protein CASSYDRVSNQPQHF.

The chain couples TRBV9 to TRBJ2-1; the match to TRBD1 covers 10 bases. CDR3 length: 15 amino acids. Germline CDR1 is SGDLS and CDR2 is YYNGEE. After removal of 5 bases from V and 10 bases from J, the junction contained 12 bases not matched to a gene. DNA for the CDR3: TGTGCCAGCAGACCGGGGACAGGGGCTCTTCAGGAGCAGTTCTTC. It codes for CASRPGTGALQEQFF.

Only one count was recorded for this clone. The rearrangement uses TRBV6-1 and TRBJ1-5; D not resolved. V lost 2 bases and J 3 bases, leaving 5 bases between the germline ends. This CDR3 comprises 13 residues. Germline V gene sequence: CDR1 MNHNS, CDR2 SASEGT. The DNA of the CDR3 is TGTGCCAGCAGTGAAATCAACAATCAGCCCCAGCATTTT. Translating it yields CASSEINNQPQHF.

The chain is built from TRBV7-9 and TRBJ1-1, with 10 bases identical to TRBD1. The CDR3 has 17 residues. After removal of 4 bases from V and 1 base from J, the junction contained 9 bases not matched to a gene. Germline CDR1 and CDR2: SEHNR and FQNEAQ (reference sequence). Here the CDR3 DNA reads TGTGCCAGCAGCTCCCGGGACAGGGGTAAACCGAACACTGAAGCTTTCTTT. Protein product: CASSSRDRGKPNTEAFF. The variable domain in full, with the rest retrieved from reference TRBV7-9 and TRBJ1-1, is DTGVSQNPRHKITKRGQNVTFRCDPISEHNRLYWYRQTLGQGPEFLTYFQNEAQLEKSRLLSDRFSAERPKGSFSTLEIQRTEQGDSAMYLCASSSRDRGKPNTEAFFGQGTRLTVV.

This chain joins TRBV5-1 and TRBJ2-1; D remains unclear. CDR1 and CDR2 from the germline V gene are SGHRS and YFSETQ. The CDR3 has 11 residues. Trimming removed 5 bases at V and 5 bases at J, with 5 bases between. The CDR3 loop is CASRNNNEQFF. The CDR3 coding sequence is TGCGCCAGCAGGAACAACAATGAGCAGTTCTTC.

This chain links TRBV4-3 with TRBJ2-7, with D perhaps matching TRBD2 (6 bases). The germline V and J ends were trimmed by 0 bases and 2 bases, with 14 bases remaining between them. The CDR3 consists of 16 residues. Per the germline V gene, CDR1 is LGHNA and CDR2 is YSLEER. CDR3 bases: TGCGCCAGCAGCCAAGAACCAGCGGGTGGGGCCTACGAGCAGTACTTC. Translation: CASSQEPAGGAYEQYF.

This chain uses TRBV11-1 with TRBJ2-1, with TRBD2 matching 15 bases. There are 16 residues in the CDR3. The V gene's germline CDR1 is SGHAT and CDR2 FQDESV (reference sequence). J lost 3 bases, V lost 6 bases, and 3 bases had no gene match. The CDR3 sequence: CASSLGLAGGYNEQFF. The CDR3 nucleotides are TGTGCCAGCAGTTTGGGACTAGCGGGAGGCTACAATGAGCAGTTCTTC.

The chain uses TRBV6-5 and TRBJ1-2; 7 bases fit TRBD1. CDR3 length: 13 amino acids. V was pared by 8 bases and J by 6 bases, with 9 bases of the junction left unmatched. Germline CDR1 is MNHEY and CDR2 is SVGAGI. CDR3 coding DNA: TGTGCCAGCGGGGACCGACAGGGTGATGGCTACACCTTC. Its translation is CASGDRQGDGYTF.

The chain has TRBV6-1 and TRBJ2-5; the D gene is possibly TRBD1 (6 bases). Looked up from germline, CDR1 is MNHNS and CDR2 is SASEGT. V was trimmed by 1 base and J by 5 bases, leaving 14 bases between them. The CDR3 is 15 amino acids. As DNA, the CDR3 is TGTGCCAGCAGTGAAGGGGGGACATATGCGGAGACCCAGTACTTC. Residues: CASSEGGTYAETQYF.

The CDR3 loop reads CASSDQSVPAGELFF. In DNA form, the CDR3 reads TGTGCCAGCAGTGATCAGAGCGTACCAGCCGGGGAGCTGTTTTTT. The J gene is TRBJ2-2, the V gene TRBV2, with D uncertain. V was cut by 3 bases and J by 6 bases, with 14 bases left in between. The germline CDR1 and CDR2 sequences are SNHLY and FYNNEI. CDR3 length: 15 residues.

This chain joins TRBV12-3 or TRBV12-4 and TRBJ2-1, with no clear D. The ends were cut back, 3 bases at V and 5 bases at J, with 5 bases in the middle. This CDR3 comprises 12 residues. DNA of the CDR3: TGTGCCAGCAGTTTTCCCGACAATGAGCAGTTCTTC. Amino acid sequence: CASSFPDNEQFF.

J is TRBJ2-4 and V is TRBV7-6, with 7 bases identical to TRBD1. V trimming: 5 bases; J trimming: 6 bases; junction bases outside the gene matches: 13. Germline CDR1 SGHVS, CDR2 FNYEAQ. This CDR3 spans 16 amino acids. CDR3 in amino acids: CASSPLLGQTPNIQYF. As DNA, the CDR3 is TGTGCCAGCAGCCCTCTTTTGGGACAGACTCCAAACATTCAGTACTTC.

The rearrangement links TRBV29-1 to TRBJ2-2; D possibly corresponds to TRBD1 (6 bases). The CDR3 sequence is 13 residues long. Germline V gene lookup returns CDR1 SQVTM and CDR2 ANQGSEA. Trimming cost V 6 bases and J 1 base, with 9 bases left between them. CDR3 protein: CSVDRRNTGELFF. DNA for the CDR3: TGCAGCGTAGACAGGAGGAACACCGGGGAGCTGTTTTTT.

J is TRBJ1-1 and V is TRBV20-1, with unresolved D. From germline, CDR1 is DFQATT and CDR2 SNEGSKA (reference sequence). V was trimmed by 3 bases and J by 1 base, leaving 6 bases between them. CDR3 length equals 12 residues. In nucleotides, the CDR3 is TGCAGTGCTAGTTTCGGGAACACTGAAGCTTTCTTT. It encodes CSASFGNTEAFF.

This clone was observed a handful of times. The gene calls are TRBV28 and TRBJ2-7; the D gene is possibly TRBD2 (6 bases). Per germline, CDR1 MDHEN and CDR2 SYDVKM. This CDR3 is built from 13 residues. Trimming removed 2 bases from V and 7 bases from J, with 12 bases in between. The DNA of the CDR3 is TGTGCCAGCAGTTTAGGGCGTGGGGGGGAGCAGTACTTC. It yields the protein CASSLGRGGEQYF.

For the CDR3, the DNA is TGTGCCAGCAGCTTAGTCCCAGGGGGCGCCTTAGAAGCTTTCTTT. Protein: CASSLVPGGALEAFF. The gene calls are TRBV11-2 and TRBJ1-1; 8 nucleotides match TRBD1. Germline assignment: CDR1 SGHAT and CDR2 FQNNGV. The CDR3 spans 15 residues. J lost 8 bases, V lost 1 base, and 9 bases had no gene match.

CDR3 nucleotides: TGTGCCTGGACCAGGACAGGGAACTTTGGGATGGGAGGCTACACCTTC. This codes for CAWTRTGNFGMGGYTF. This chain joins TRBV30 and TRBJ1-2, with 8 positions matching TRBD1. Germline trimming cut 4 bases from V and 8 bases from J; bases unmatched to any gene: 18. CDR1 is GTSNPN and CDR2 is SVGIG in the germline V gene (reference sequence). This CDR3 is built from 16 residues.

This chain links TRBV6-6 with TRBJ2-3, with 9 bases aligning to TRBD2. CDR3 length: 17 residues. After removal of 5 bases from V and 3 bases from J, the junction contained 12 bases not matched to a gene. Germline lookup yields CDR1 MNHNY and CDR2 SVGAGI (reference sequence). This chain's CDR3 is CASSPFGGTSLTDTQYF. In DNA, the CDR3 is TGTGCCAGCAGTCCCTTTGGTGGGACTAGCCTAACAGATACGCAGTATTTT.

The chain couples TRBV6-6 to TRBJ2-5; 7 bases are a match to TRBD1. Germline CDR1 MNHNY, CDR2 SVGAGI (reference sequence). V lost 4 bases and J lost 1; bases outside the gene matches: 3. The CDR3 consists of 14 residues. CDR3 amino acids: CASSSRDSQETQYF. The CDR3 coding sequence is TGTGCCAGCAGTTCCCGGGACAGCCAAGAGACCCAGTACTTC.

This chain links TRBV4-1 with TRBJ2-2, with TRBD2 identical over 8 bases. This CDR3 contains 18 residues. The V gene's germline CDR1 is MGHRA and CDR2 YSYEKL. The V segment lost 4 bases and the J segment 5 bases; nucleotides outside the gene matches: 15. The CDR3 is CASSPPPSGRTMTGELFF. CDR3 DNA sequence: TGCGCCAGCAGCCCCCCCCCTAGCGGGCGAACTATGACCGGGGAGCTGTTTTTT.

The chain joins TRBV19 to TRBJ2-3; maybe TRBD1 (5 bases). This CDR3 comprises 12 residues. Germline CDR1 reads LNHDA; CDR2 reads SQIVND (reference sequence). V was trimmed by 4 bases and J by 4 bases, leaving 6 bases between them. The CDR3 DNA is TGTGCCAGTAGTAGGGGCGCAGATACGCAGTATTTT. Protein product: CASSRGADTQYF. The complete variable domain, with remaining parts taken from reference TRBV19 and TRBJ2-3, reads DGGITQSPKYLFRKEGQNVTLSCEQNLNHDAMYWYRQDPGQGLRLIYYSQIVNDFQKGDIAEGYSVSREKKESFPLTVTSAQKNPTAFYLCASSRGADTQYFGPGTRLTVL.

The chain carries TRBV7-9 and TRBJ2-2, with 9 bases identical to TRBD2. With V trimmed by 4 bases and J by 1 base, 10 bases remained unmatched. This CDR3 comprises 18 residues. CDR1 and CDR2 (germline): SEHNR, FQNEAQ (reference sequence). As DNA, the CDR3 is TGTGCCAGCAGCTCATACAGGGGACTAGCTAGGAACACCGGGGAGCTGTTTTTT. It codes for CASSSYRGLARNTGELFF.